Listed here are 18 T cell receptor beta chains from one sample, sequenced in a study of OX40 agonist ivuxolimab in advanced cancers. TCRdb's copy holds only in-frame clones and misses some; the assay was immunoSEQ multiplex PCR. The repertoire holds approximately 69,000 clones, with 84% as singletons. The sample consisted of CD4+ or CD8+ T cells sorted from blood, taken in a trial of the OX40 agonist ivuxolimab. These receptors all come from an adult with an advanced solid tumor such as melanoma, head and neck, liver or kidney cancer.

This clone was counted a single time. V is TRBV5-1 and J is TRBJ2-1, with D perhaps assigned TRBD1 or TRBD2 (5 bases each). The V gene lost 3 bases and the J gene lost 1 base, with 14 bases spanning the gap. CDR1 and CDR2 from the germline V gene are SGHRS and YFSETQ. The CDR3 loop spans 16 amino acids. The CDR3 coding sequence is TGCGCCAGCAGCTCTAACGGGGCAGGTTCCTACAATGAGCAGTTCTTC. Translated: CASSSNGAGSYNEQFF.

The rearrangement uses TRBV5-6 and TRBJ2-2, with unresolved D. The V gene's germline CDR1 is SGHDT and CDR2 YYEEEE. V was clipped by 0 bases and J by 2 bases, with 8 bases between them. This CDR3 contains 15 residues. The chain's CDR3 is CASSLADRNTGELFF. The CDR3 DNA reads as TGTGCCAGCAGCTTGGCTGACCGTAACACCGGGGAGCTGTTTTTT.

The chain joins TRBV10-2 to TRBJ2-1; TRBD1 matches at 7 bases. There are 13 residues in the CDR3. The germline V gene encodes CDR1 WSHSY and CDR2 SAAADI. Trimming cost V 11 bases and J 6 bases; bases outside gene matches: 10. DNA for the CDR3: TGCGCCGGAGACAGGGCCGAGAGCAATGAGCAGTTCTTC. As protein: CAGDRAESNEQFF.

The chain uses TRBV18 and TRBJ2-2, with 11 bases identical to TRBD2. The CDR3 has 17 amino acids. Germline lookup yields CDR1 KGHSH and CDR2 LQKENI. J gave up 4 bases and V 6 bases, and 10 bases lay outside the gene matches. Here the CDR3 DNA reads TGTGCCAGCTCGGACACTAGCGGGGGCACAATCACCGGGGAGCTGTTTTTT. Translating it yields CASSDTSGGTITGELFF.

The CDR3 reads CASSLRRATDTQYF. DNA for the CDR3: TGCGCCAGCAGCTTACGAAGAGCCACAGATACGCAGTATTTT. The V call is TRBV5-1, the J call TRBJ2-3; D is uncertain. The germline V gene encodes CDR1 SGHRS and CDR2 YFSETQ. V lost 2 bases and J 2 bases, leaving 9 bases between the germline ends. This CDR3 spans 14 amino acids.

The chain employs TRBV4-1 and TRBJ1-5, with D possibly being TRBD1 (5 bases). CDR3 length: 16 residues. The V gene's germline CDR1 is MGHRA and CDR2 YSYEKL. V lost 4 bases to trimming and J lost 7 bases, with 20 bases between them. The chain's CDR3 is CASSRTWARGSQPQHF. CDR3 DNA sequence: TGCGCCAGCAGCCGGACATGGGCCCGGGGGAGCCAGCCCCAGCATTTT.

V and J are TRBV11-2 and TRBJ1-1, with D perhaps matching TRBD1 (6 bases). The CDR3 runs 15 residues. Between the trimmed V and J ends, which lost 2 bases and 4 bases, there was a span of 14 bases. Germline CDR1 SGHAT, CDR2 FQNNGV. The CDR3 DNA follows: TGTGCCAGCAGCTTATGGCTGGGGGCGGTCACTGAAGCTTTCTTT. Its protein product is CASSLWLGAVTEAFF.

This chain joins TRBV27 and TRBJ2-3; D call uncertain. The CDR3 runs 15 residues. The V gene lost 4 bases and the J gene lost 2 bases, with 13 bases spanning the gap. Germline V CDR1 and CDR2: MNHEY, SMNVEV (reference sequence). This CDR3 is CASSSDGYYTDTQYF. The DNA of the CDR3 is TGTGCCAGCAGTTCCGACGGGTATTACACAGATACGCAGTATTTT.

The chain recombines TRBV19 with TRBJ1-4; 9 bases align to TRBD1. The CDR3 has 15 amino acids. Germline V gene lookup returns CDR1 LNHDA and CDR2 SQIVND (reference sequence). V lost 5 bases, J lost 8 bases, and 9 bases stayed unmatched. CDR3 coding DNA: TGTGCCAGTAGTGGCGCCGGGACAGGGTTCGAAAAACTGTTTTTT. Its protein product is CASSGAGTGFEKLFF.

The genes are TRBV7-6 and TRBJ2-3, with D maybe TRBD1 (6 bases). CDR3 length equals 13 residues. The V gene lost 1 base and the J gene lost 4 bases, with 6 bases spanning the gap. CDR1 is SGHVS and CDR2 is FNYEAQ in the germline V gene. The CDR3 sequence is CASSLGTADTQYF. CDR3 nucleotide sequence: TGTGCCAGCAGCTTAGGGACAGCAGATACGCAGTATTTT.

The V gene is TRBV15, the J gene TRBJ2-1; maybe TRBD2 (5 bases). The germline V gene encodes CDR1 LNHNV and CDR2 YYDKDF (reference sequence). CDR3 length: 19 residues. Deletions cut 1 base from V and 6 bases from J, with 25 bases between. The CDR3 DNA follows: TGTGCCACCAGCAGAGCCCGTCCGAGTTCCCGGGATAGTCGCAATGAGCAGTTCTTC. Translation: CATSRARPSSRDSRNEQFF.

The J gene is TRBJ2-5, the V gene TRBV2; 14 bases are a match to TRBD2. Germline V gives CDR1 SNHLY, CDR2 FYNNEI. V lost 4 bases, J lost 5 bases, and 3 bases stayed unmatched. The CDR3 is 15 residues long. CDR3 region: CASSGLAGGGETQYF. The CDR3 nucleotides are TGTGCCAGCAGTGGACTAGCGGGAGGGGGGGAGACCCAGTACTTC.

This clone showed up just once. The chain employs TRBV9 and TRBJ2-2; 7 bases agree with TRBD1. Germline V gene lookup returns CDR1 SGDLS and CDR2 YYNGEE. This CDR3 is built from 14 residues. V was pared by 5 bases and J by 0 bases, with 1 base of the junction left unmatched. The CDR3 DNA follows: TGTGCCAGCAGGGGACAGACGAACACCGGGGAGCTGTTTTTT. Residues: CASRGQTNTGELFF.

The chain employs TRBV18 and TRBJ2-5; D is perhaps TRBD1 (5 bases). Matching the DNA end better, TRBJ2-7 makes the J call doubtful. Germline V gives CDR1 KGHSH, CDR2 LQKENI. The CDR3 extends over 14 amino acids. This CDR3 is CASSPGGARYEQYF. The DNA for the CDR3 is TGTGCCAGCTCACCGGGTGGGGCGAGATACGAGCAGTACTTC.

The V call is TRBV7-3, the J call TRBJ2-2; no firm D call. The CDR3 sequence is 16 residues long. Looked up from germline, CDR1 is SGHTA and CDR2 is FQGTGA. Trimming stripped 2 bases from V and 0 bases from J, with 10 bases between. CDR3 residues: CASSLSYAPNTGELFF. The CDR3 nucleotides are TGTGCCAGCAGCTTATCGTATGCTCCGAACACCGGGGAGCTGTTTTTT.

About this clone: Additional DNA sequences in this sample encode the identical CDR3. V and J are TRBV18 and TRBJ2-7; D remains unclear. Trimming removed 2 bases at V and 0 bases at J, with 2 bases between. The CDR3 contains 12 residues. Per the germline V gene, CDR1 is KGHSH and CDR2 is LQKENI. The CDR3 loop is CASSPSSYEQYF. CDR3 bases: TGTGCCAGCTCACCAAGCTCCTACGAGCAGTACTTC.

This chain links TRBV14 with TRBJ1-2; maybe TRBD1 (5 bases). Germline V CDR1 and CDR2: SGHDN, FVKESK. This CDR3 contains 16 residues. V was trimmed by 4 bases and J by 2 bases, leaving 17 bases between them. Written as DNA, the CDR3 is TGTGCCAGCAGCCCCGTGTCAGGGACGGGCAACTATGGCTACACCTTC. It is translated as CASSPVSGTGNYGYTF. Based on the CDR3 plus reference TRBV14 and TRBJ1-2, the full variable domain is EAGVTQFPSHSVIEKGQTVTLRCDPISGHDNLYWYRRVMGKEIKFLLHFVKESKQDESGMPNNRFLAERTGGTYSTLKVQPAELEDSGVYFCASSPVSGTGNYGYTFGSGTRLTVV.

CDR3 nucleotide sequence: TGTGCCAGCAGCCCAGGGGGGGCAGGGGGCGCCTACGAGCAGTACTTC. It translates to CASSPGGAGGAYEQYF. V is TRBV7-2 and J is TRBJ2-7, with a weak D call TRBD1 (8 bases). The CDR3 loop spans 16 amino acids. V dropped 5 bases and J dropped 2 bases, with 19 bases sitting between them. Germline CDR1 is SGHTA and CDR2 is FQGNSA.